The rows below give T cell receptor beta chains drawn from one sample of a study of memory CD4+ T cells and cytomegalovirus serostatus. The assay was immunoSEQ multiplex PCR, and TCRdb's table has in-frame clones only and misses some. Of over 50,000 clones listed, about 81% are singletons. The sample comprised memory CD4+ T cells from blood. The receptor source for this set is an adult in good health and CMV-seronegative. Both conserved end residues are part of each CDR3. A D gene is named only where the DNA matches it firmly. Clone size is shown for a subset of rows, as once, few, many or a class of expanded clone.

clone_size	j_call	d_call	v_call	cdr3_nt	cdr3_aa
.	TRBJ1-4	.	TRBV2	TGTGCCAGCAGTGATTCAGGGTTGGTTTTT	CASSDSGLVF
.	TRBJ2-7	TRBD1	TRBV7-8	TGTGCCAGCAGCTACCGGGACAGGGGGTCGTACGAGCAGTACTTC	CASSYRDRGSYEQYF
.	TRBJ1-1	TRBD1	TRBV5-4	TGTGCCAGCAGCCTCGGACAGGGGAACATTCGTGGAACTGAAGCTTTCTTT	CASSLGQGNIRGTEAFF
.	TRBJ2-3	TRBD2	TRBV19	TGTGCCAGTAGTCTCGGGACTAGACCCACAGATACGCAGTATTTT	CASSLGTRPTDTQYF
.	TRBJ2-3	TRBD2	TRBV6-1	TGTGCCAGCAGTCGACTAGCGGGGTCTGCAGATACGCAGTATTTT	CASSRLAGSADTQYF
.	TRBJ1-2	TRBD1	TRBV5-4	TGTGCCAGCAGAAACACAGGGGGGGATGGCTACACCTTC	CASRNTGGDGYTF
few	TRBJ2-2	TRBD1	TRBV9	TGTGCCAGCAGCGCCCGATTGGGACAGAAAATCTACAACACCGGGGAGCTGTTTTTT	CASSARLGQKIYNTGELFF
.	TRBJ1-1	.	TRBV29-1	TGCAGCGTCCCCGGGGGGGCCGGGAACACTGAAGCTTTCTTT	CSVPGGAGNTEAFF
.	TRBJ2-7	TRBD2	TRBV30	TGTGCCTGGCAGGCGGGGGGCTCCTACGAGCAGTACTTC	CAWQAGGSYEQYF
.	TRBJ1-6	.	TRBV9	TGTGCCAGCAGCGTAGGCCCCGTAGGAGGAGGTAGTTCACCCCTCCACTTT	CASSVGPVGGGSSPLHF
once	TRBJ1-1	.	TRBV7-2	TGTGCCAGCAGCTTAGGCGGGGCAGCAACTGAAGCTTTCTTT	CASSLGGAATEAFF
.	TRBJ1-6	.	TRBV6-6	TGTGCCAGCGAGGGGGGTAATTCACCCCTCCACTTT	CASEGGNSPLHF
once	TRBJ2-7	.	TRBV5-4	TGTGCCAGCAGCTTTGCGAGGAACGAGCAGTACTTC	CASSFARNEQYF
.	TRBJ2-1	.	TRBV7-3	TGTGCCAGCAGCTTATCCAGGGACAATGAGCAGTTCTTC	CASSLSRDNEQFF
.	TRBJ2-7	TRBD1	TRBV23-1	TGCGCCAGCAGTCCTGACAGGGCCCCCTACGAGCAGTACTTC	CASSPDRAPYEQYF
.	TRBJ2-7	TRBD2	TRBV11-1	TGTGCCAGCAGCTTACGGACCTGGACTAGCGGGAGATACGAGCAGTACTTC	CASSLRTWTSGRYEQYF
.	TRBJ1-6	.	TRBV5-1	TGCGCCAGCAGCTTGTACCAAGATAATTCACCCCTCCACTTT	CASSLYQDNSPLHF
.	TRBJ2-7	.	TRBV30	TGTGCCTGGAGTGTACGTAAAGACGAGCAGTACTTC	CAWSVRKDEQYF
.	TRBJ2-7	.	TRBV28	TGTGCCAGCAGATCTAGGGCGCACTACGAGCAGTACTTC	CASRSRAHYEQYF
.	TRBJ2-7	TRBD2	TRBV5-1	TGCGCCAGCAGCGCCTTCGCCGGACTAGCGGGGGGGCTGCCGTACGAGCAGTACTTC	CASSAFAGLAGGLPYEQYF
.	TRBJ2-1	.	TRBV5-1	TGCGCCAGCAGAGAGGGTAGTGGCAATGAGCAGTTCTTC	CASREGSGNEQFF
.	TRBJ2-4	.	TRBV2	TGTGCCAGCACCCAAGGACGGGGGTATAAAAACATTCAGTACTTC	CASTQGRGYKNIQYF
.	TRBJ2-3	.	TRBV11-1	TGTGCCAGCAGCCCCACAGGGCCAGATACGCAGTATTTT	CASSPTGPDTQYF
.	TRBJ2-7	TRBD2	TRBV4-1	TGCGCCAGCAGCCAAGATCCTAGCGGGGGGTTCTCCTACGAGCAGTACTTC	CASSQDPSGGFSYEQYF
.	TRBJ2-2	TRBD1	TRBV29-1	TGCAGCGTTGAGATTCGGTCTGGGGGACAGGGTTTCTTCGGCGGGGAGCTGTTTTTT	CSVEIRSGGQGFFGGELFF
.	TRBJ2-7	TRBD1	TRBV10-2	TGCGCCAGCAGCATGGGACAGGTGGCCTACGAGCAGTACTTC	CASSMGQVAYEQYF
few	TRBJ2-2	.	TRBV5-4	TGTGCCAGCAGCTTCCAGCGGCAGAACACCGGGGAGCTGTTTTTT	CASSFQRQNTGELFF
.	TRBJ2-7	.	TRBV28	TGTGCCAGCAGTTTATTAGGGACGCCTTACCCCGACTACGAGCAGTACTTC	CASSLLGTPYPDYEQYF
.	TRBJ2-7	TRBD2	TRBV5-1	TGCGCCAGCAGCTTCGCGGGGGACGAGCAGTACTTC	CASSFAGDEQYF
.	TRBJ2-1	TRBD1	TRBV7-6	TGTGCCAGCAGCACGCCCGGGACAGGCTACAATGAGCAGTTCTTC	CASSTPGTGYNEQFF